A selection of T cell receptor beta chains follows, all from one sample in a study of cytomegalovirus exposure and HLA in healthy donors. Sequencing used immunoSEQ multiplex PCR; TCRdb keeps in-frame clones, though not all of them. The top ten hold roughly 1.5% of the sample, which has 100,000 to 150,000 clones, about 80% seen once. Material: PBMCs. The source of these receptors is a woman younger than 30 in good health and CMV-seronegative. Each CDR3 is given with its conserved first and last residue.

j_call | v_call | cdr3_aa
TRBJ2-1 | TRBV7-9 | CASSFQRLADYNEQFF
TRBJ1-3 | TRBV9 | CASSPSGGNTIYF
TRBJ1-6 | TRBV6-5 | CASSYFRRARNSPLHF
TRBJ2-2 | TRBV27 | CASSSEGTKNTGELFF
TRBJ2-7 | TRBV9 | CASSPEGLRPGNSYEQYF
TRBJ1-3 | TRBV5-1 | CASVGYSGNTIYF
TRBJ1-5 | TRBV6-6 | CASSFRDSSNQPQHF
TRBJ2-2 | TRBV9 | CASTTSGTNTGELFF
TRBJ1-5 | TRBV19 | CASSIGAYSNQPQHF
TRBJ1-5 | TRBV5-1 | CASSLNPRAYNQPQHF
TRBJ1-4 | TRBV30 | CAWSGDSNEKLFF
TRBJ1-1 | TRBV4-2 | CASSSEGQDTEAFF
. | TRBV5-1 | CASSSTRTAGPLRVYEQYF
TRBJ2-1 | TRBV10-1 | CASSAGGRDNEQFF
TRBJ2-7 | TRBV6-6 | CASSFLFGQGNYEQYF
TRBJ1-5 | TRBV2 | CASSEVISRKHF
TRBJ2-3 | TRBV19 | CASSPGQGTDTQYF
TRBJ2-4 | TRBV6-5 | CATRSDRGQYGIQYF
TRBJ2-1 | TRBV27 | CASTPGSLSGEQFF
TRBJ1-5 | TRBV19 | CASDDSPTGRNQPQHF
TRBJ2-6 | TRBV7-6 | CASSLDGGAVKSSGANGLTF
TRBJ1-1 | TRBV11-2 | CASSFGGGGEAFF
TRBJ2-1 | TRBV4-3 | CASSQDPAGGYNEQFF
TRBJ2-7 | TRBV5-1 | CASKGTAVEYEQYF
TRBJ2-1 | TRBV29-1 | CSGTTDSYNEQFF
TRBJ1-1 | TRBV18 | CASSPIMVKGMNTEAFF
TRBJ2-2 | TRBV5-1 | CASRGQGNTGELFF
TRBJ1-2 | TRBV7-9 | CASSPTNRGNYGYTF
TRBJ2-7 | TRBV27 | CASSPLAGSEQYF
TRBJ2-7 | TRBV11-2 | CASSSGSFYEQYF
TRBJ2-7 | TRBV27 | CASSLLTGDEQYF